Below are 20 T cell receptor beta chains sequenced from a single sample in a study of blood T cell repertoires in COVID-19. TCRdb's table, derived via immunoSEQ multiplex PCR, lists solely in-frame clones and lacks some. The sample yields under 350,000 clones, about 89% seen once. Sequencing used peripheral blood. All receptors come from a man in his forties with acute or convalescent COVID-19.

V usage is TRBV7-9 and J usage is TRBJ1-1; D unclear. The CDR3 has 10 residues. V was cut by 6 bases and J by 11 bases, with 10 bases left in between. The germline CDR1 and CDR2 sequences are SEHNR and FQNEAQ (reference sequence). The CDR3 is CASSQVDAFF. CDR3 in DNA: TGTGCCAGCAGTCAGGTCGATGCTTTCTTT.

The chain is built from TRBV2 and TRBJ1-2; tentative D call: TRBD1 (6 bases). The length of the CDR3 is 14 residues. V was clipped by 7 bases and J by 0 bases, with 12 bases between them. Germline CDR1 and CDR2: SNHLY and FYNNEI. CDR3 DNA: TGTGCCAGCACCCTAAGGACAGCTAACTATGGCTACACCTTC. It is translated as CASTLRTANYGYTF.

This chain uses TRBV18 with TRBJ1-2, with 8 bases matching TRBD1. The CDR3 runs 16 residues. Trimming at V came to 0 bases and at J to 4 bases, leaving 7 bases not matched to a gene. CDR1 is KGHSH and CDR2 is LQKENI in the germline V gene. This CDR3 is CASSPPGQASLYGYTF. The CDR3 DNA follows: TGTGCCAGCTCACCACCGGGACAGGCCTCTCTCTATGGCTACACCTTC.

The rearrangement uses TRBV15 and TRBJ1-5; 11 bases agree with TRBD1. This CDR3 region has 16 residues. Germline V lookup: CDR1 LNHNV, CDR2 YYDKDF (reference sequence). V trimming: 1 base; J trimming: 5 bases; junction bases outside the gene matches: 4. The CDR3 DNA sequence: TGTGCCACCAGCAGAGTCTGGACAGGGGGCCATCAGCCCCAGCATTTT. This translates into CATSRVWTGGHQPQHF. The whole variable domain, filled in from reference TRBV15 and TRBJ1-5, reads DAMVIQNPRYQVTQFGKPVTLSCSQTLNHNVMYWYQQKSSQAPKLLFHYYDKDFNNEADTPDNFQSRRPNTSFCFLDIRSPGLGDTAMYLCATSRVWTGGHQPQHFGDGTRLSIL.

The chain uses TRBV7-9 and TRBJ2-4; perhaps TRBD2 as D (6 bases). The CDR3 loop spans 17 amino acids. V lost 5 bases and J 2 bases, leaving 19 bases between the germline ends. Germline V CDR1 and CDR2: SEHNR, FQNEAQ (reference sequence). CDR3 protein: CASSPAGTLPTKNIQYF. Written as DNA, the CDR3 is TGTGCCAGCAGCCCTGCCGGGACTCTACCCACCAAAAACATTCAGTACTTC. Using reference TRBV7-9 and TRBJ2-4 for the parts outside the CDR3, the full variable domain is DTGVSQNPRHKITKRGQNVTFRCDPISEHNRLYWYRQTLGQGPEFLTYFQNEAQLEKSRLLSDRFSAERPKGSFSTLEIQRTEQGDSAMYLCASSPAGTLPTKNIQYFGAGTRLSVL.

This clone is a singleton in its sample. The chain joins TRBV30 to TRBJ1-2; D unresolved. Germline assignment: CDR1 GTSNPN and CDR2 SVGIG (reference sequence). This CDR3 is built from 13 residues. V was pared by 0 bases and J by 4 bases, with 9 bases between. The CDR3 loop reads CAWSVRSAYGYTF. CDR3 nucleotides: TGTGCCTGGAGTGTACGCAGCGCCTATGGCTACACCTTC.

This clone was found a few times. This chain links TRBV7-2 with TRBJ1-2; TRBD1 agrees at 7 bases. Germline V CDR1 and CDR2: SGHTA, FQGNSA. This CDR3 has 12 residues. The V and J ends lost 5 bases and 5 bases, in that order; junction bases with no gene match: 2. The CDR3 nucleotides are TGTGCCAGCAGCATACAGGGGTATGGCTACACCTTC. This translates into CASSIQGYGYTF.

This CDR3 reads CASSLDMDEAYGYTF. For the CDR3, the DNA is TGCGCCAGCAGCTTGGACATGGATGAGGCCTATGGCTACACCTTC. This rearrangement joins TRBV5-1 to TRBJ1-2, with unresolved D. V lost 0 bases and J lost 4, with 13 bases in between. The CDR3 runs to 15 residues. Germline loops: CDR1 SGHRS, CDR2 YFSETQ.

The chain couples TRBV20-1 to TRBJ2-1; D remains ambiguous. With 3 bases removed from V and 2 bases from J, the gap between germline ends came to 5 bases. Per the germline V gene, CDR1 is DFQATT and CDR2 is SNEGSKA (reference sequence). This CDR3 contains 12 residues. CDR3 in DNA: TGCAGTGCTAGTAACACCTACAATGAGCAGTTCTTC. Translated: CSASNTYNEQFF.

This chain connects TRBV5-1 to TRBJ2-7; D call uncertain. V was clipped by 2 bases and J by 1 base, with 13 bases between them. The CDR3 consists of 15 residues. In germline, CDR1 is SGHRS, CDR2 YFSETQ. CDR3 residues: CASSLDLTYSYEQYF. The CDR3 DNA reads TGCGCCAGCAGCTTAGATTTAACTTATTCCTACGAGCAGTACTTC.

V gene TRBV6-1 combines with J gene TRBJ1-2, with a tentative D call TRBD1 (6 bases). The CDR3 contains 16 residues. Trimming shortened V by 4 bases and J by 8 bases, and 23 bases separated the two germline ends. Germline CDR1 MNHNS, CDR2 SASEGT. In DNA form, the CDR3 reads TGTGCCAGCAGTGCCCAGGGGCCCCGAGCAGCTCGGGGCTACACCTTC. It is translated as CASSAQGPRAARGYTF.

This clone was observed a single time. The chain carries TRBV19 and TRBJ1-2; 10 nucleotides agree with TRBD1. Germline trimming cut 5 bases from V and 8 bases from J; bases unmatched to any gene: 11. The CDR3 has 15 residues. Germline V gene data show CDR1 as LNHDA and CDR2 as SQIVND (reference sequence). CDR3: CASSPLGQGLGGYTF. CDR3 DNA sequence: TGTGCCAGTAGTCCTCTGGGACAGGGGCTGGGGGGCTACACCTTC.

The chain has TRBV3-1 (or the pseudogene TRBV3-2) and TRBJ2-3; 9 bases align to TRBD2. V lost 1 base, J lost 5 bases, and 7 bases stayed unmatched. The CDR3 loop spans 16 amino acids. The germline gives CDR1 LGHDT, CDR2 YNNKEL (reference sequence). CDR3 amino acids: CASSQASGGSGDTQYF. CDR3 DNA: TGTGCCAGCAGCCAAGCCAGCGGGGGGTCGGGAGATACGCAGTATTTT.

This chain uses TRBV5-1 with TRBJ2-7; 7 positions agree with TRBD1. This CDR3 is 14 amino acids long. J lost 2 bases, V lost 4 bases, and 6 bases had no gene match. CDR1 is SGHRS and CDR2 is YFSETQ in the germline V gene. The CDR3 sequence is CASSPPGQPYEQYF. The CDR3 region has the DNA TGCGCCAGCAGCCCTCCGGGACAGCCCTACGAGCAGTACTTC.

The V gene is TRBV24-1, the J gene TRBJ2-1; TRBD1 aligns across 11 bases. The CDR3 has 18 amino acids. V shed 4 bases, J shed 2 bases, and the junction held 9 bases outside the gene matches. Germline lookup yields CDR1 KGHDR and CDR2 SFDVKD. The CDR3 here is CATSESEPGQGAYNEQFF. The CDR3 DNA sequence: TGTGCCACCAGTGAATCAGAGCCGGGACAGGGGGCCTACAATGAGCAGTTCTTC.

This chain uses TRBV6-4 with TRBJ1-3; TRBD1 aligns across 8 bases. The CDR3 has 16 residues. The germline V gene encodes CDR1 MRHNA and CDR2 SNTAGT. The trim removed 8 bases at V and 5 bases at J, leaving 14 bases unmatched. The CDR3 here is CASLISSGGRRNTIYF. CDR3 in DNA: TGTGCCAGCTTAATCAGTTCAGGGGGCAGGAGAAACACCATATATTTT.

This clone was seen once. The chain recombines TRBV5-1 with TRBJ1-2; tentatively, D is TRBD1 (5 bases). The germline V and J ends were trimmed by 4 bases and 4 bases, with 11 bases remaining between them. The germline CDR1 and CDR2 sequences are SGHRS and YFSETQ. CDR3 length: 13 residues. Written as DNA, the CDR3 is TGCGCCAGCAGCCCCGGCGGGGGCTATGGCTACACCTTC. Protein: CASSPGGGYGYTF.

The rearrangement uses TRBV4-2 and TRBJ1-2; a possible D gene is TRBD1 (5 bases). V lost 5 bases, J lost 2 bases, and 12 bases lay in between. Germline V gives CDR1 LGHNA, CDR2 YNFKEQ. CDR3 length: 14 residues. CDR3 nucleotides: TGTGCCAGCAGCTCACCTGACAGCAACTATGGCTACACCTTC. Translating it yields CASSSPDSNYGYTF.

The CDR3 DNA sequence: TGCGCCAGCAGTGAGTCCACAGATATACAGCAGTACTTC. Protein product: CASSESTDIQQYF. The rearrangement joins TRBV10-1 to TRBJ2-7; no clear D. From germline, CDR1 is WNHNN and CDR2 SYGVQD (reference sequence). The V and J ends lost 0 bases and 8 bases respectively, with 11 bases between them. The CDR3 runs to 13 residues.

The rearrangement joins TRBV12-3 or TRBV12-4 to TRBJ1-6; D not certain. The CDR3 loop spans 12 amino acids. The V and J ends lost 1 base and 7 bases respectively, with 2 bases between them. This CDR3 is CASSLVNSPLHF. Written as DNA, the CDR3 is TGTGCCAGCAGTTTAGTAAATTCACCCCTCCACTTT.